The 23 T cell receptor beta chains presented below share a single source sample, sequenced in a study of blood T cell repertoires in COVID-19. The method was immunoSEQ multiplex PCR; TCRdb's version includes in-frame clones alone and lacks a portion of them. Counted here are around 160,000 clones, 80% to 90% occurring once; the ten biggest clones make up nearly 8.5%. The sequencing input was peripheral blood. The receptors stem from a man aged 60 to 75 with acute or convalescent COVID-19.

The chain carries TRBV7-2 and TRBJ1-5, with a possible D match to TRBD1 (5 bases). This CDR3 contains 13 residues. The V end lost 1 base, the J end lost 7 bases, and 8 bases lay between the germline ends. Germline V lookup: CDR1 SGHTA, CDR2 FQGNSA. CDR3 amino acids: CASSLDGGQPQHF. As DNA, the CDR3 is TGTGCCAGCAGCTTAGACGGGGGGCAGCCCCAGCATTTT. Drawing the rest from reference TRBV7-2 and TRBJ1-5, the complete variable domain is GAGVSQSPSNKVTEKGKDVELRCDPISGHTALYWYRQSLGQGLEFLIYFQGNSAPDKSGLPSDRFSAERTGGSVSTLTIQRTQQEDSAVYLCASSLDGGQPQHFGDGTRLSIL.

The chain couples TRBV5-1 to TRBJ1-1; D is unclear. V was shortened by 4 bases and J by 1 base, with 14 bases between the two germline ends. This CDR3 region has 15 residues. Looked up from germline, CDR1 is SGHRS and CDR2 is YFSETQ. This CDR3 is CASSTGQAGNTEAFF. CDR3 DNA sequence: TGCGCCAGCAGCACCGGCCAAGCAGGGAACACTGAAGCTTTCTTT.

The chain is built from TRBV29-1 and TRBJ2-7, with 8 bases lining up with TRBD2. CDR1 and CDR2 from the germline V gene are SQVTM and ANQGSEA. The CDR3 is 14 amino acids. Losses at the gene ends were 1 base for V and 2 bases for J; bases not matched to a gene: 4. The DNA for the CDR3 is TGCAGCGTTGAAGGTAGCGGGAAGGCCTACGAGCAGTACTTC. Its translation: CSVEGSGKAYEQYF.

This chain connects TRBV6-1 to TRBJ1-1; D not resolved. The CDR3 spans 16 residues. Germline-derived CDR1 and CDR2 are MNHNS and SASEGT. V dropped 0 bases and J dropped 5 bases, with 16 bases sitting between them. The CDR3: CASSEAVGHILTEAFF. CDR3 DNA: TGTGCCAGCAGTGAAGCAGTTGGGCACATCCTTACTGAAGCTTTCTTT.

The CDR3 DNA follows: TGCAGTGCTAGTCTCATAGCGGGAGCGGGCACCGGGGAGCTGTTTTTT. This gives the protein CSASLIAGAGTGELFF. The chain combines TRBV20-1 with TRBJ2-2; 9 positions match TRBD2. The germline gives CDR1 DFQATT, CDR2 SNEGSKA (reference sequence). Trimming cost V 3 bases and J 4 bases; bases outside gene matches: 9. The CDR3 has 16 residues.

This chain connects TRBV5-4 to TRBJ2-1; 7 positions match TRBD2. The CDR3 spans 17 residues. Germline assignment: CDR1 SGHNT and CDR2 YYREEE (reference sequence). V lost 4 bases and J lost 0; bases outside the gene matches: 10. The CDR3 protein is CASSPEPAGNSYNEQFF. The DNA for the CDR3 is TGTGCCAGCAGCCCGGAGCCAGCGGGAAACTCCTACAATGAGCAGTTCTTC. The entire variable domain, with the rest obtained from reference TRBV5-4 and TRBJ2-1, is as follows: ETGVTQSPTHLIKTRGQQVTLRCSSQSGHNTVSWYQQALGQGPQFIFQYYREEENGRGNFPPRFSGLQFPNYSSELNVNALELDDSALYLCASSPEPAGNSYNEQFFGPGTRLTVL.

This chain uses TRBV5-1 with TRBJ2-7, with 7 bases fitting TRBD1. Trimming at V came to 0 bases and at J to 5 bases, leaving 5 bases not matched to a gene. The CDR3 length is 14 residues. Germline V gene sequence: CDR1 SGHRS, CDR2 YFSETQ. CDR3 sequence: CASSLEGQVNEQYF. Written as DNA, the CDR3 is TGCGCCAGCAGCTTGGAAGGACAGGTAAACGAGCAGTACTTC.

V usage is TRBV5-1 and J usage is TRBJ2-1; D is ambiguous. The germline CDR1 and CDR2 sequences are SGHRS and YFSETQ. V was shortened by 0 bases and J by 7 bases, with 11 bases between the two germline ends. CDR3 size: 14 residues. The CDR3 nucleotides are TGCGCCAGCAGCTTGGGAAGTACCGGGAATGAGCAGTTCTTC. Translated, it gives CASSLGSTGNEQFF. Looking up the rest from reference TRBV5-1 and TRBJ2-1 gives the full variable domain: KAGVTQTPRYLIKTRGQQVTLSCSPISGHRSVSWYQQTPGQGLQFLFEYFSETQRNKGNFPGRFSGRQFSNSRSEMNVSTLELGDSALYLCASSLGSTGNEQFFGPGTRLTVL.

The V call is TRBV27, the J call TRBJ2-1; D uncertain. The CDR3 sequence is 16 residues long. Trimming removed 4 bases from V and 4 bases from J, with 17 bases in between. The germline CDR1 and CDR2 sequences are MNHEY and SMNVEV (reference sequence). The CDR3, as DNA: TGTGCCAGCAGTTGGAGAGCCCCGAAATGGTACAATGAGCAGTTCTTC. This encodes CASSWRAPKWYNEQFF.

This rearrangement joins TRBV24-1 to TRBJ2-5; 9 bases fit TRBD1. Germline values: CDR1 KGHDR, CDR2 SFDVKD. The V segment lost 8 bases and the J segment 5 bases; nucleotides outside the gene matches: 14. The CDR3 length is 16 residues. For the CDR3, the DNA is TGTGCCACCACAGGCCCGGACAGGGGCTCGGGCGAGACCCAGTACTTC. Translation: CATTGPDRGSGETQYF.

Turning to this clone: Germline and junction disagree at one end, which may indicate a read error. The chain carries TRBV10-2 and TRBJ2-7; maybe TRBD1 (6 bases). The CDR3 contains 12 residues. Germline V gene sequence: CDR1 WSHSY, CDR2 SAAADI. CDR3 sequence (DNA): TGCGCCAGCAGTGATCCACCGAGGGGGTTGGTCTTC. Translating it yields CASSDPPRGLVF.

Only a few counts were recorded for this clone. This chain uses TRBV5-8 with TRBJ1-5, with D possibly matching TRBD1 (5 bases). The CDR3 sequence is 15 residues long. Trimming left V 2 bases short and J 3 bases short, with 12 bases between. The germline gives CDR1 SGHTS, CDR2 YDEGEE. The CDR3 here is CASSFQGSLNQPQHF. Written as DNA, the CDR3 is TGTGCCAGCAGCTTCCAGGGCAGCCTCAATCAGCCCCAGCATTTT.

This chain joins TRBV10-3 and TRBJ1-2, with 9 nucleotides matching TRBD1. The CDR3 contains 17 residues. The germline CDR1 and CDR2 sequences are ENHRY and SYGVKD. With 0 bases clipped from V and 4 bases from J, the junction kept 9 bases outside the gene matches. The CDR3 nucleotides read TGTGCCATCAGTGAGTCTCCGGGACAGGGTTCGTCCTATGGCTACACCTTC. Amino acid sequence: CAISESPGQGSSYGYTF.

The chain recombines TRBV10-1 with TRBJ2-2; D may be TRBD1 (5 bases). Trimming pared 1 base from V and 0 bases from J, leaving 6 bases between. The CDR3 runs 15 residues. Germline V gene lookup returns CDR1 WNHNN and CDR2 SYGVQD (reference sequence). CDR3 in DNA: TGCGCCAGCAGTGAGTTGACAGCGAACACCGGGGAGCTGTTTTTT. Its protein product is CASSELTANTGELFF.

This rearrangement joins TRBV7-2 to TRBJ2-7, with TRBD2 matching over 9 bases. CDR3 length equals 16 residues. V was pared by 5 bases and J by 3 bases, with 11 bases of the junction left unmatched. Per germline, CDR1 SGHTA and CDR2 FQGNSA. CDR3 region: CASSLLFWTSDYEQYF. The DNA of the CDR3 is TGTGCCAGCAGCCTTCTTTTTTGGACTAGCGACTACGAGCAGTACTTC.

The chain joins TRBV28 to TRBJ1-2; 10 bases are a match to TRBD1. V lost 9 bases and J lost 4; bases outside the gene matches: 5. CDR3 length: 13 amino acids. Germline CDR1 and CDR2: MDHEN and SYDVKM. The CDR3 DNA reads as TGTGCCAGTTCCGGGACAGGGGTCTATGGCTACACCTTC. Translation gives CASSGTGVYGYTF.

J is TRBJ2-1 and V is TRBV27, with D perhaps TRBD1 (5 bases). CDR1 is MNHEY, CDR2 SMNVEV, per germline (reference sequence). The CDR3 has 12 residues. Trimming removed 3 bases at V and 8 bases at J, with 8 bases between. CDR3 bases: TGTGCCAGCAGTTTCTCAGGGCATGAGCAGTTCTTC. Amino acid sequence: CASSFSGHEQFF.

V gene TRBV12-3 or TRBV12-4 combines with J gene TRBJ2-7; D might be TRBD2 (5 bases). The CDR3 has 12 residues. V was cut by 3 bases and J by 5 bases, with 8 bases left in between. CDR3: CASSFGSHEQYF. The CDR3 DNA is TGTGCCAGCAGTTTTGGGAGCCACGAGCAGTACTTC.

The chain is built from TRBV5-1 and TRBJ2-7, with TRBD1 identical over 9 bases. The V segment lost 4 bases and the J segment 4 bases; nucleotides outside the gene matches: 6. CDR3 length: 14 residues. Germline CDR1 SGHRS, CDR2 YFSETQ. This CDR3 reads CASSPGQGLYEQYF. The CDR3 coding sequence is TGCGCCAGCAGCCCGGGACAGGGTCTGTACGAGCAGTACTTC.

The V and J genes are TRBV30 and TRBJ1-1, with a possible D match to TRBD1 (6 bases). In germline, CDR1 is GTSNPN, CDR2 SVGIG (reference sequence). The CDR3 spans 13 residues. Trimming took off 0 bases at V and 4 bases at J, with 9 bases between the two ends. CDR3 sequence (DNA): TGTGCCTGGAGTGTAGGGGGATTCACTGAAGCTTTCTTT. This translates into CAWSVGGFTEAFF.

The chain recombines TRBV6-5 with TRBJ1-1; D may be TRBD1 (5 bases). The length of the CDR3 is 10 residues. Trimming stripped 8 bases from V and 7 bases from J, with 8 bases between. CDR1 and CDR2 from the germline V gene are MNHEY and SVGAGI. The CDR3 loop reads CASGGYEAFF. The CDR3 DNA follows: TGTGCCAGCGGGGGGTATGAAGCTTTCTTT.

The CDR3 loop reads CATGQNQETQYF. Written as DNA, the CDR3 is TGTGCCACCGGACAGAACCAAGAGACCCAGTACTTC. V is TRBV12-3 or TRBV12-4 and J is TRBJ2-5; possible D gene TRBD1, 6 bases. CDR3 length equals 12 residues. V was cut by 10 bases and J by 0 bases, with 9 bases left in between.

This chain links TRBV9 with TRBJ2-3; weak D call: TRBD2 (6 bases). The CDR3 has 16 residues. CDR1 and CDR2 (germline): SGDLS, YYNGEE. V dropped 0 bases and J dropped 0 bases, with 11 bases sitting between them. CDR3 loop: CASSVGGGISTDTQYF. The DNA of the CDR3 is TGTGCCAGCAGCGTAGGCGGCGGGATTAGCACAGATACGCAGTATTTT. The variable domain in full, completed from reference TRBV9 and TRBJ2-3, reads DSGVTQTPKHLITATGQRVTLRCSPRSGDLSVYWYQQSLDQGLQFLIQYYNGEERAKGNILERFSAQQFPDLHSELNLSSLELGDSALYFCASSVGGGISTDTQYFGPGTRLTVL.